This T cell receptor (beta chain) was identified in a study of CD8+CD57+ T cells in acquired aplastic anemia (dated by TCRdb to the late 2010s). For context, the study as a whole: Extracted DNA from sorted CD4+ and CD8+ cells averaged about 3.4 ug, ranging from roughly 0.17 to 30 ug. A CD8+CD57+ expansion meant a frequency higher than the mean frequency seen in healthy subjects.

Genomic DNA served as template for TCR beta VDJ combination and CDR3 sequence profiling. An Illumina HiSeq 2000 was the platform used for TCR repertoire sequencing. The study's own analysis went as follows. TRBV/TRBJ rearrangement plots, CDR3 size and DJ length profiles, and Simpson's diversity index were used to evaluate the repertoires. Whichever DNA sequence was most abundant in the deep sequencing data was defined as the immunodominant clone. CDR3 amino acid sequences were checked for sharing across subjects and were also compared against the VDJdb database and published repertoires. TCRdb's own reprocessing of the public reads used fastp at Q25 and MiXCR and kept productive beta chains. Rows are unified per CDR3 protein, each entry keeping the most common DNA and genes. It is TCRdb's table, rather than the study itself, that gives the V and J calls and clone size. Counted in this sample were under 200,000 distinct CDR3 sequences; 40% to 50% of them appeared once. Together, the top ten hold about 30% of the sample.

The CDR3 starts with the cysteine, ends with the phenylalanine, and has 16 residues. The retained sequence is limited to the CDR3, 48 bases, with the frame set at the first base. The germline V gene supplies CDR1 SGHRS and CDR2 YFSETQ. V is cut back by 4 bases and J by 0 bases, with 8 bases in the junction unmatched. Broader findings and caveats from the paper: No significant difference in CD8+ Simpson's diversity was found between patients and healthy controls (P=0.060). Although 25 to 30 CD8+ CDR3 sequences were shared by patients and controls, these sequences appeared highly expressed in patients and within the immunodominant clones of patients.

This clonotype was observed many times. This clone's antigen is unknown. Base-call qualities are not available, and no considerably larger clone is one nucleotide away. Expansion of CD8+CD57+ cells had been shown by flow cytometry in the patients chosen for sequencing. Every patient had a diagnosis of severe acquired aplastic anemia based on International Study of Aplastic Anemia and Agranulocytosis and Camitta criteria. No patient had received any therapy when blood was sampled. In this study, sorted CD4+ and CD8+ T cells from the blood of healthy subjects and of severe aplastic anemia patients had their TCR repertoires deep-sequenced. In the USA, patient enrollment took place under clinicaltrials.gov protocols 00001620, 01623167, 00001397, 00071045, 00081523 and 00961064. Ficoll-Paque density gradient centrifugation was used to isolate peripheral blood mononuclear cells. Before DNA extraction, CD4+ and CD8+ T cells were sorted with FACS or magnetic beads.

The V and J genes are TRBV5-1 and TRBJ2-7; TRBD1 matches 9 bases in the middle. This receptor was taken from a human donor with aplastic anemia. Sequencing was performed on sorted CD4+, CD8+, or CD8+CD57+ T cells (not recorded which) from PBMCs. CDR3 protein: CASSLGQGFSSYEQYF. The nucleotides are TGCGCCAGCAGCCTAGGACAGGGGTTCAGCTCCTACGAGCAGTACTTC.